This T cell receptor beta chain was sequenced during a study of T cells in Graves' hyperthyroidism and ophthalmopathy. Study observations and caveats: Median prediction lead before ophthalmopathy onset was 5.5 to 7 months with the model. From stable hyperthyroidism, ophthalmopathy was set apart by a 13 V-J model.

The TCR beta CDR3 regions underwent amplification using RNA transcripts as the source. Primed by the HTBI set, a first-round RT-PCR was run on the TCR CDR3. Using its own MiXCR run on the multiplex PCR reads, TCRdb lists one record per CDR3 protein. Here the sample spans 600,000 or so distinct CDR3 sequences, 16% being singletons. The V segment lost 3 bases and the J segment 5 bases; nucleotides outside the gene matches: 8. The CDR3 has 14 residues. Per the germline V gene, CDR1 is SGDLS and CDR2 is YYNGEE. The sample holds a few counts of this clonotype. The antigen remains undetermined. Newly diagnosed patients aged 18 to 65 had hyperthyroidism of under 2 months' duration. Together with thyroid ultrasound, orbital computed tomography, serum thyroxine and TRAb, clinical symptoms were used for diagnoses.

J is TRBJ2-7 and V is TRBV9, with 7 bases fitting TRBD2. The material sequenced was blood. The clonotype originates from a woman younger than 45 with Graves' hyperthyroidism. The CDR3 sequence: CASSAGRAGDEQYF. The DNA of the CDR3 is TGTGCCAGCAGCGCGGGGAGGGCCGGGGACGAGCAGTACTTC. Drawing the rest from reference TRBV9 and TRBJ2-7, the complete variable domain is DSGVTQTPKHLITATGQRVTLRCSPRSGDLSVYWYQQSLDQGLQFLIQYYNGEERAKGNILERFSAQQFPDLHSELNLSSLELGDSALYFCASSAGRAGDEQYFGPGTRLTVT.